This paragraph reports one T cell receptor beta chain. As yet, its antigen is unknown. The entry originates in a study of immune evolution from preneoplasia to lung adenocarcinoma. Overall study results and limits: From normal lung to invasive adenocarcinoma, top clone frequencies appeared to decrease. Later-stage lesions appeared to have more T cells, more diversity, less clonality.

This CDR3 spans 15 amino acids. Germline V gives CDR1 SNHLY, CDR2 FYNNEI. Germline trimming cut 8 bases from V and 8 bases from J; bases unmatched to any gene: 9. Between about 2014 and 2018, patients underwent resection in Japan or China. Each case's diagnosis was confirmed by two pathologists on H&E. The assay was immunoSEQ multiplex PCR, and TCRdb's table has in-frame clones only and misses some. Of about 7,400 clones listed, more than 75% were seen once; the top ten hold about 7.2%. This receptor was obtained from a person between 65 and 79 years old with lung adenocarcinoma. This rearrangement joins TRBV2 to TRBJ2-1; 13 bases are shared with TRBD2. Specimen: FFPE adjacent normal lung tissue. For the CDR3, the DNA is TGTGCCAGCTCCAAGTTGGGACTAGCGGGACATGAGCAGTTCTTC. Its translation is CASSKLGLAGHEQFF.